These 8 T cell receptor beta chains were all obtained from the same sample, sequenced in a study of CDR3 diversity in severe acne. TCRdb reprocessed the PCR reads with MiXCR, giving one entry per CDR3 protein. This table has more than 80,000 distinct CDR3 sequences, roughly 49% appearing once. The sequenced sample consisted of blood. The receptors were sampled from a male donor with severe acne vulgaris.

This clonotype occurred a few times. The gene calls are TRBV6-5 and TRBJ2-2; D perhaps matches TRBD2 (5 bases). V gave up 6 bases and J gave up 6 bases, with 14 bases separating them. The V gene's germline CDR1 is MNHEY and CDR2 SVGAGI. CDR3 length equals 14 residues. CDR3 coding DNA: TGTGCCAGCAGATATACTAGTTTCTCCGGGGAGCTGTTTTTT. It yields the protein CASRYTSFSGELFF.

To note about this clonotype: Mismatch with germline at one junction end may stem from a read error. The chain links TRBV25-1 to TRBJ2-5; 8 bases align to TRBD1. The CDR3 has 14 residues. CDR1 is MGHDK and CDR2 is SYGVNS in the germline V gene. CDR3 sequence: CACSLAVVEGTGYF. The CDR3 coding sequence is TGTGCCTGCAGCTTGGCCGTTGTTGAGGGGACAGGGTACTTC.

V gene TRBV25-1 combines with J gene TRBJ2-5; D is unresolved. CDR1 is MGHDK and CDR2 is SYGVNS in the germline V gene. The germline V and J ends were trimmed by 5 bases and 5 bases, with 9 bases remaining between them. The CDR3 length is 12 residues. The CDR3 sequence is CASSTNTETQYF. CDR3 nucleotides: TGTGCCAGCAGTACTAATACGGAGACCCAGTACTTC.

This clonotype was observed a single time. The genes are TRBV5-6 and TRBJ2-7, with D tentatively TRBD2 (7 bases). Trimming removed 4 bases at V and 5 bases at J, with 16 bases between. This CDR3 spans 14 amino acids. CDR1 SGHDT and CDR2 YYEEEE come from the germline V gene. Here the CDR3 DNA reads TGTGCCAGCAGCCTGACGGCGGGGGCCAACGAGCAGTACTTC. It specifies CASSLTAGANEQYF.

Remarks on this clonotype: This may be a read error, as it is one base from a much larger clone. The chain combines TRBV20-1 with TRBJ2-1, with D possibly matching TRBD1 (7 bases). The germline V gene encodes CDR1 DFQATT and CDR2 SNEGSKA (reference sequence). CDR3 size: 16 residues. The V and J ends lost 3 bases and 9 bases respectively, with 24 bases between them. In nucleotides, the CDR3 is TGCAGTGCTAGTGCCCGCAGGGGGGCCTTGTTGTTTGAGCAGTTCTTC. Residues: CSASARRGALLFEQFF.

This chain links TRBV30 with TRBJ2-1; 11 bases are shared with TRBD2. CDR1 and CDR2 (germline): GTSNPN, SVGIG (reference sequence). The CDR3 runs 15 residues. Trimming cost V 0 bases and J 7 bases; bases outside gene matches: 5. CDR3 sequence: CAWSVGTSGGNEQFF. Here the CDR3 DNA reads TGTGCCTGGAGTGTGGGGACTAGCGGCGGGAATGAGCAGTTCTTC. Together with reference TRBV30 and TRBJ2-1, the CDR3 gives the full variable domain: SQTIHQWPATLVQPVGSPLSLECTVEGTSNPNLYWYRQAAGRGLQLLFYSVGIGQISSEVPQNLSASRPQDRQFILSSKKLLLSDSGFYLCAWSVGTSGGNEQFFGPGTRLTVL.

This clonotype showed up many times. The chain has TRBV7-2 and TRBJ2-3; either TRBD1 or TRBD2 may fit D (5 bases each). Trimming cost V 1 base and J 4 bases, with 12 bases left between them. The CDR3 runs 15 residues. Germline V gene data show CDR1 as SGHTA and CDR2 as FQGNSA. For the CDR3, the DNA is TGTGCCAGCAGCTTAGGGGGGACGTTTGCAGATACGCAGTATTTT. This codes for CASSLGGTFADTQYF.

This clonotype was picked up one time. The chain uses TRBV20-1 and TRBJ2-3; weak D call: TRBD2 (6 bases). Trimming removed 3 bases at V and 11 bases at J, with 24 bases between. The length of the CDR3 is 15 residues. Germline loops: CDR1 DFQATT, CDR2 SNEGSKA (reference sequence). This chain's CDR3 is CSARTSPPYYNEQYF. Here the CDR3 DNA reads TGCAGTGCTAGGACTAGTCCCCCGTACTACAATGAGCAGTATTTT.